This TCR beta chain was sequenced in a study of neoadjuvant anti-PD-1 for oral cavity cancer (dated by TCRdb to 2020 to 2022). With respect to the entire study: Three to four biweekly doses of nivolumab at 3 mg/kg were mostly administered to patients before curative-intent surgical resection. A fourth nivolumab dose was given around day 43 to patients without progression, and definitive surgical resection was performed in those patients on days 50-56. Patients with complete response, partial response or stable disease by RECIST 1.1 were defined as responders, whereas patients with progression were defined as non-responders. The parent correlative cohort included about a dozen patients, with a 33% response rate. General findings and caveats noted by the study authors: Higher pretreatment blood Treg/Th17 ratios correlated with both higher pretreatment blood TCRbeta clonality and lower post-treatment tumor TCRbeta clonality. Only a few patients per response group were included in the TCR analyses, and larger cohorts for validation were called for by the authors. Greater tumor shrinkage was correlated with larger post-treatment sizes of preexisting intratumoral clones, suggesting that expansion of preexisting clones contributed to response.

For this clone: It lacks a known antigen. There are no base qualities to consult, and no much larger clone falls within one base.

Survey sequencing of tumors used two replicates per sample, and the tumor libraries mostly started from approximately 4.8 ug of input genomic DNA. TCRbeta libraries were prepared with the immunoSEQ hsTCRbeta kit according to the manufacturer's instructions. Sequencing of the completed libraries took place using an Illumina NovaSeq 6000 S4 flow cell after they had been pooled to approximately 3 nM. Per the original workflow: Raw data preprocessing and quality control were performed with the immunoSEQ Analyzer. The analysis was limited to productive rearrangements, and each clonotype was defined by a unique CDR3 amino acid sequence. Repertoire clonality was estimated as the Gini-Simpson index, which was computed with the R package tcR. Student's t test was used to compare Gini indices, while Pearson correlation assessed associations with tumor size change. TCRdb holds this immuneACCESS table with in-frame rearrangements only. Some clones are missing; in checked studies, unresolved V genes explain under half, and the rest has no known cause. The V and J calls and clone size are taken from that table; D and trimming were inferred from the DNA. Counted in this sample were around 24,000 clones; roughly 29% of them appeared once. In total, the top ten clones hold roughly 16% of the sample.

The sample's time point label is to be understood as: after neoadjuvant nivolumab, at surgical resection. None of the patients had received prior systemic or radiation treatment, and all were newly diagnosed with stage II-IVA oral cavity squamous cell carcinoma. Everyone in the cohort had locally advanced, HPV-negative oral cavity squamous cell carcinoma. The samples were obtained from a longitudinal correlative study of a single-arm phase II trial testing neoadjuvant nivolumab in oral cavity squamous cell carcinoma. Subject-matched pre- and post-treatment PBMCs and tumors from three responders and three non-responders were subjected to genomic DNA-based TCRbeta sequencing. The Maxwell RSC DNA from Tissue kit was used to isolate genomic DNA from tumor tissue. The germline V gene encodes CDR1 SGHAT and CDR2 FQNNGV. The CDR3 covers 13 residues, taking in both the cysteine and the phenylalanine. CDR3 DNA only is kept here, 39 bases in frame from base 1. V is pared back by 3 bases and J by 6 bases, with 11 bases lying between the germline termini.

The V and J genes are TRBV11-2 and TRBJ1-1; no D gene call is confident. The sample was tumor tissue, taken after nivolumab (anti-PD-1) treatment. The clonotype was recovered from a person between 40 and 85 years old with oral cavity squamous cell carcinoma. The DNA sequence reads TGTGCCAGCAGCTTGAATCTTCGCCCTGAAGCTTTCTTT. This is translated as CASSLNLRPEAFF.